These 16 T cell receptor beta chains originate from one sample sequenced in a study of patients and donors after allogeneic stem cell transplantation. TCRdb re-called the RT-PCR reads through MiXCR, storing one row per CDR3 protein. The sample includes some 230,000 distinct CDR3 sequences, 13% to 15% seen only once; the top ten take about 9.9%. Specimen: blood, either unsorted or a sorted T cell fraction (not recorded which). The receptors come from a human donor who was either an allogeneic HSCT recipient or a stem cell or donor lymphocyte infusion donor (not recorded which). It is not recorded whose cells these are; they may come from a transplant donor.

The rearrangement uses TRBV11-2 and TRBJ2-4; TRBD2 is a possible D gene (5 bases). The CDR3 covers 17 residues. Trimming removed 1 base from V and 1 base from J, with 14 bases in between. Germline CDR1 SGHAT, CDR2 FQNNGV. Here the CDR3 DNA reads TGTGCCAGCAGCTTAGGTCAGCTTGGCGGGGCCAAAAACATTCAGTACTTC. Its translation is CASSLGQLGGAKNIQYF. The entire variable domain, with the rest obtained from reference TRBV11-2 and TRBJ2-4, is as follows: EAGVAQSPRYKIIEKRQSVAFWCNPISGHATLYWYQQILGQGPKLLIQFQNNGVVDDSQLPKDRFSAERLKGVDSTLKIQPAKLEDSAVYLCASSLGQLGGAKNIQYFGAGTRLSVL.

The chain couples TRBV20-1 to TRBJ2-7; 11 positions match TRBD2. The CDR3 is 15 amino acids. Germline loops: CDR1 DFQATT, CDR2 SNEGSKA (reference sequence). After removal of 5 bases from V and 7 bases from J, the junction contained 13 bases not matched to a gene. The DNA of the CDR3 is TGCAGTGCTTCTAGCGGGGGGCTCCGGTCCCCTGAGCAGTACTTC. Its protein product is CSASSGGLRSPEQYF.

This clonotype was picked up many times. This chain joins TRBV12-3 or TRBV12-4 and TRBJ1-1; no clear D. This CDR3 contains 11 residues. Trimming stripped 6 bases from V and 5 bases from J, with 7 bases between. CDR3 region: CASRGGTEAFF. The CDR3 DNA is TGTGCCAGCAGGGGAGGTACTGAAGCTTTCTTT.

This clonotype was observed many times. J is TRBJ1-2 and V is TRBV7-2, with D hard to call. This CDR3 has 15 residues. Germline-derived CDR1 and CDR2 are SGHTA and FQGNSA. V shed 1 base and J shed 0 bases, with 9 bases lying between them. CDR3 amino acids: CASSLEAVSNYGYTF. For the CDR3, the DNA is TGTGCCAGCAGCTTAGAGGCGGTCTCTAACTATGGCTACACCTTC.

The chain uses TRBV11-3 and TRBJ2-2; D is unclear. V lost 3 bases and J lost 6, with 5 bases in between. The CDR3 has 12 amino acids. The V gene's germline CDR1 is SGHNT and CDR2 YENEEA. Here the CDR3 reads CASSFSPGELFF. CDR3 DNA sequence: TGTGCCAGCAGCTTTAGCCCCGGGGAGCTGTTTTTT. The whole variable domain, filled in from reference TRBV11-3 and TRBJ2-2, reads EAGVVQSPRYKIIEKKQPVAFWCNPISGHNTLYWYLQNLGQGPELLIRYENEEAVDDSQLPKDRFSAERLKGVDSTLKIQPAELGDSAVYLCASSFSPGELFFGEGSRLTVL.

There are many counts of this clonotype. This CDR3 is CSAPGGPHEQYF. In DNA form, the CDR3 reads TGCAGTGCCCCCGGGGGTCCTCACGAGCAGTACTTC. The rearrangement links TRBV20-1 to TRBJ2-7; tentative D call: TRBD2 (6 bases). Trimming left V 6 bases short and J 5 bases short, with 14 bases between. The germline CDR1 and CDR2 sequences are DFQATT and SNEGSKA (reference sequence). The CDR3 extends over 12 amino acids.

The chain joins TRBV19 to TRBJ1-1, with D maybe TRBD1 (6 bases). Trimming removed 6 bases at V and 8 bases at J, with 16 bases between. The CDR3 spans 13 residues. CDR1 and CDR2 from the germline V gene are LNHDA and SQIVND (reference sequence). The CDR3 reads CASRWNREGEAFF. CDR3 bases: TGTGCCAGTAGATGGAACAGGGAAGGGGAAGCTTTCTTT.

This chain links TRBV7-9 with TRBJ2-7; 10 bases align to TRBD1. The V segment lost 4 bases and the J segment 7 bases; nucleotides outside the gene matches: 16. This CDR3 has 17 residues. Germline CDR1 reads SEHNR; CDR2 reads FQNEAQ (reference sequence). Written as DNA, the CDR3 is TGTGCCAGCAGCTCCCGCGCGGGGGGACAGGGGACGAGTGAGCAGTACTTC. Protein: CASSSRAGGQGTSEQYF. The full variable domain, completed using reference TRBV7-9 and TRBJ2-7, is DTGVSQNPRHKITKRGQNVTFRCDPISEHNRLYWYRQTLGQGPEFLTYFQNEAQLEKSRLLSDRFSAERPKGSFSTLEIQRTEQGDSAMYLCASSSRAGGQGTSEQYFGPGTRLTVT.

This clonotype was recorded many times. The junction does not match germline at one end; this may be a read error. This sequence joins TRBV27 and TRBJ2-7; the D gene is possibly TRBD2 (5 bases). The CDR3 has 15 amino acids. Germline V gene lookup returns CDR1 MNHEY and CDR2 SMNVEV (reference sequence). The CDR3 spells CASSLRLGGSYEQYF. The CDR3 DNA follows: TGCGCCAGCAGCTTACGATTGGGCGGGTCCTACGAGCAGTACTTC.

The chain employs TRBV5-1 and TRBJ2-5, with 9 bases matching TRBD1. Trimming at V came to 0 bases and at J to 8 bases, leaving 14 bases not matched to a gene. The germline V gene has CDR1 SGHRS and CDR2 YFSETQ. The CDR3 length is 17 residues. The CDR3: CASSLVRSGQGTSTQYF. The CDR3 nucleotides read TGCGCCAGCAGCTTGGTTCGTTCGGGACAGGGTACTTCAACCCAGTACTTC.

This clonotype was detected ten times or more. This chain joins TRBV7-2 and TRBJ2-7, with D tentatively TRBD1 or TRBD2 (5 bases each). V lost 0 bases and J 5 bases, leaving 14 bases between the germline ends. This CDR3 contains 15 residues. Germline V lookup: CDR1 SGHTA, CDR2 FQGNSA. The CDR3 coding sequence is TGTGCCAGCAGCTTAGCGGGGGACCCCTGGGACGAGCAGTACTTC. Its protein is CASSLAGDPWDEQYF.

This clonotype was counted at least ten times. The chain combines TRBV6-1 with TRBJ2-7; 8 nucleotides match TRBD1. Germline V gene lookup returns CDR1 MNHNS and CDR2 SASEGT. Trimming took 7 bases from V and 2 from J; bases not matched to a gene: 10. The CDR3 is made up of 15 amino acids. The CDR3 is CASKIGGDRPYEQYF. DNA for the CDR3: TGTGCCAGCAAAATAGGTGGGGACAGGCCCTACGAGCAGTACTTC.

This clonotype appeared many times. The chain joins TRBV12-3 or TRBV12-4 to TRBJ2-3; 16 bases map to TRBD2. This CDR3 is 18 amino acids long. Losses at the gene ends were 5 bases for V and 2 bases for J; bases not matched to a gene: 7. The CDR3 is CASSQEGTSGRATDTQYF. CDR3 in DNA: TGTGCCAGCAGTCAAGAGGGGACTAGCGGGAGGGCCACAGATACGCAGTATTTT.

The V call is TRBV12-3 or TRBV12-4, the J call TRBJ2-7; 7 bases fit TRBD2. After removal of 7 bases from V and 0 bases from J, the junction contained 6 bases not matched to a gene. The CDR3 is 14 residues long. The CDR3 reads CASKDSGYSYEQYF. CDR3 DNA: TGTGCCAGCAAAGATAGCGGGTACTCCTACGAGCAGTACTTC.

At least ten counts were recorded for this clonotype. J is TRBJ1-1 and V is TRBV29-1, with 8 nucleotides matching TRBD1. The CDR3 is 14 residues long. The V gene's germline CDR1 is SQVTM and CDR2 ANQGSEA. V gave up 4 bases and J gave up 4 bases; unmatched junction bases: 8. CDR3 sequence (DNA): TGCAGCGTTGCGGCAGGGGGCCCGGGCACTGAAGCTTTCTTT. It specifies CSVAAGGPGTEAFF.

This clonotype was seen only a few times. This chain links TRBV2 with TRBJ2-4, with 9 bases matching TRBD1. CDR1 and CDR2 from the germline V gene are SNHLY and FYNNEI. The CDR3 totals 14 residues. J lost 7 bases, V lost 8 bases, and 9 bases had no gene match. The DNA for the CDR3 is TGTGCCAGCGGGCACAGGGGGCGGTCCAACATTCAGTACTTC. This encodes CASGHRGRSNIQYF.